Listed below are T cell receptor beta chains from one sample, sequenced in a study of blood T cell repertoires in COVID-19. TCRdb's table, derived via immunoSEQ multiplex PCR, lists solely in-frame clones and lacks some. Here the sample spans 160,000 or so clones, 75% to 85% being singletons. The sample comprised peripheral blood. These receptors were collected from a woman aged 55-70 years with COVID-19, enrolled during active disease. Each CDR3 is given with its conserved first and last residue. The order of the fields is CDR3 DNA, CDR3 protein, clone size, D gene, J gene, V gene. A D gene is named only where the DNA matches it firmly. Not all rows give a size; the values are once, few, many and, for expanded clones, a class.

cdr3_nt: TGTGCCATCAGTCCAACTGGGGACATTGGCACAGATACGCAGTATTTT
cdr3_aa: CAISPTGDIGTDTQYF
clone_size: NA
d_call: NA
j_call: TRBJ2-3
v_call: TRBV10-3

cdr3_nt: TGTGCCAGCAGCATCGGGACAGAGTTTTACTATGGCTACACCTTC
cdr3_aa: CASSIGTEFYYGYTF
clone_size: NA
d_call: TRBD1
j_call: TRBJ1-2
v_call: TRBV6-5

cdr3_nt: TGTGCCAGCAGCGTGGGAGGAGCAGGGCAGAACACTGAAGCTTTCTTT
cdr3_aa: CASSVGGAGQNTEAFF
clone_size: many
d_call: NA
j_call: TRBJ1-1
v_call: TRBV5-4

cdr3_nt: TGCAGTGCTAGTGTCTTCAGGGCTAGCGGGGACCTCCTTGGAGATACGCAGTATTTT
cdr3_aa: CSASVFRASGDLLGDTQYF
clone_size: NA
d_call: TRBD2
j_call: TRBJ2-3
v_call: TRBV20-1

cdr3_nt: TGTGCCAGCAGCTCGACGGAAGGGGGTTCCTATGGCTACACCTTC
cdr3_aa: CASSSTEGGSYGYTF
clone_size: NA
d_call: NA
j_call: TRBJ1-2
v_call: TRBV7-9

cdr3_nt: TGTGCCAGCAGCTTAGTGGTGCTAGCGGGGGTAACGGATACGCAGTATTTT
cdr3_aa: CASSLVVLAGVTDTQYF
clone_size: NA
d_call: TRBD2
j_call: TRBJ2-3
v_call: TRBV7-2

cdr3_nt: TGCGCCAGCAGCTTGGGACTAGCGGGATATAATGAGCAGTTCTTC
cdr3_aa: CASSLGLAGYNEQFF
clone_size: NA
d_call: TRBD2
j_call: TRBJ2-1
v_call: TRBV5-1

cdr3_nt: TGCGCCAGCACCTTGGGACAGGGTGTTTTACCCCTCCACTTT
cdr3_aa: CASTLGQGVLPLHF
clone_size: NA
d_call: TRBD1
j_call: TRBJ1-6
v_call: TRBV5-1

cdr3_nt: TGTGCCAGCAGTCACACCGGGACTAGGATGTGGGAGCTGTTTTTT
cdr3_aa: CASSHTGTRMWELFF
clone_size: NA
d_call: TRBD2
j_call: TRBJ2-2
v_call: TRBV28

cdr3_nt: TGTGCCAGCAGCTTGCGGGGGGATTCACCCCTCCACTTT
cdr3_aa: CASSLRGDSPLHF
clone_size: NA
d_call: NA
j_call: TRBJ1-6
v_call: TRBV11-2

cdr3_nt: TGTGCCAGCAGCTCCGGGACAGGGGGCTATAGCAATCAGCCCCAGCATTTT
cdr3_aa: CASSSGTGGYSNQPQHF
clone_size: few
d_call: TRBD1
j_call: TRBJ1-5
v_call: TRBV7-9

cdr3_nt: TGTGCCACACACAGGGGCCCTGGAAACACCATATATTTT
cdr3_aa: CATHRGPGNTIYF
clone_size: NA
d_call: TRBD1
j_call: TRBJ1-3
v_call: TRBV19

cdr3_nt: TGTGCCACGCGGGGATTCACAGATACGCAGTATTTT
cdr3_aa: CATRGFTDTQYF
clone_size: NA
d_call: NA
j_call: TRBJ2-3
v_call: TRBV2

cdr3_nt: TGTGCCACCGTGAGCAGATTAGCGGGGGGGAGCACAGATACGCAGTATTTT
cdr3_aa: CATVSRLAGGSTDTQYF
clone_size: many
d_call: TRBD2
j_call: TRBJ2-3
v_call: TRBV5-4

cdr3_nt: TGTGCCAGTGCCCGGGACAGCATTTGGCCCCAGCATTTT
cdr3_aa: CASARDSIWPQHF
clone_size: NA
d_call: TRBD1
j_call: TRBJ1-5
v_call: TRBV2

cdr3_nt: TGCAGCGCCCTGCGGGGACAGGGTCGCGAGCAGTACTTC
cdr3_aa: CSALRGQGREQYF
clone_size: NA
d_call: TRBD1
j_call: TRBJ2-7
v_call: TRBV29-1

cdr3_nt: TGTGCCAGCAGCAAAAGGGGCGGGACTAGCGGGCCGTTCTCCTACAATGAGCAGTTCTTC
cdr3_aa: CASSKRGGTSGPFSYNEQFF
clone_size: NA
d_call: NA
j_call: TRBJ2-1
v_call: TRBV21-1

cdr3_nt: TGTGCCAGCAGTGACTCCTTTGTGCAGGGCAAGAAACTGTTTTTT
cdr3_aa: CASSDSFVQGKKLFF
clone_size: NA
d_call: NA
j_call: TRBJ1-4
v_call: TRBV6-5

cdr3_nt: TGTGCCAGTAGTATAGGACCTTCCGGGACACTAGCCAAAAACATTCAGTACTTC
cdr3_aa: CASSIGPSGTLAKNIQYF
clone_size: once
d_call: NA
j_call: TRBJ2-4
v_call: TRBV19

cdr3_nt: TGTGCCAGCAGTTACGACCTCGGGGGGGCGAACACCGGGGAGCTGTTTTTT
cdr3_aa: CASSYDLGGANTGELFF
clone_size: few
d_call: TRBD2
j_call: TRBJ2-2
v_call: TRBV6-2/TRBV6-3

cdr3_nt: TGTGCCAGCAGCCCGACAGCCGGGGGTTCCGGTGGCTACACCTTC
cdr3_aa: CASSPTAGGSGGYTF
clone_size: NA
d_call: NA
j_call: TRBJ1-2
v_call: TRBV3-1/TRBV3-2

cdr3_nt: TGTGCCAGCAGCTTAGACAGCTACGAGCAGTACTTC
cdr3_aa: CASSLDSYEQYF
clone_size: NA
d_call: NA
j_call: TRBJ2-7
v_call: TRBV11-2

cdr3_nt: TGCGCCAGCAGCCCCGGGACAGGGGCTTTTACTAATGAAAAACTGTTTTTT
cdr3_aa: CASSPGTGAFTNEKLFF
clone_size: NA
d_call: TRBD1
j_call: TRBJ1-4
v_call: TRBV4-1

cdr3_nt: TGTGCCACCAGCAGAGATATTTTGGGAGCGAGTAGGAGCTATGGCTACACCTTC
cdr3_aa: CATSRDILGASRSYGYTF
clone_size: NA
d_call: NA
j_call: TRBJ1-2
v_call: TRBV15

cdr3_nt: TGTGCCAGCAGTCCTAGCGGGGGGACCTCCTACGAGCAGTACTTC
cdr3_aa: CASSPSGGTSYEQYF
clone_size: NA
d_call: TRBD2
j_call: TRBJ2-7
v_call: TRBV6-5

cdr3_nt: TGTGCCAGTAGCAGCGAGGGAGGGTACAATGAGCAGTTCTTC
cdr3_aa: CASSSEGGYNEQFF
clone_size: NA
d_call: TRBD2
j_call: TRBJ2-1
v_call: TRBV19

cdr3_nt: TGCGCCAGCAGCAGAGATCCAAGCGGTAATTCACCCCTCCACTTT
cdr3_aa: CASSRDPSGNSPLHF
clone_size: NA
d_call: NA
j_call: TRBJ1-6
v_call: TRBV5-1

cdr3_nt: TGTGCCAGCAGTTTGGAGGGGAGCTCCTATAATTCACCCCTCCACTTT
cdr3_aa: CASSLEGSSYNSPLHF
clone_size: NA
d_call: NA
j_call: TRBJ1-6
v_call: TRBV28

cdr3_nt: TGTGCCAGCAGTTACTCTCGGAAGACAGGGGACTATGGCTACACCTTC
cdr3_aa: CASSYSRKTGDYGYTF
clone_size: NA
d_call: TRBD1
j_call: TRBJ1-2
v_call: TRBV6-5

cdr3_nt: TGCGCCAGCAGCCAAGATCGTTTGGCGGGAGGCGGTGAGCAGTTCTTC
cdr3_aa: CASSQDRLAGGGEQFF
clone_size: NA
d_call: TRBD2
j_call: TRBJ2-1
v_call: TRBV4-1

cdr3_nt: TGTGCCAGCAACCTCAGGACTAGCGGGAGGCCTAATGAGCAGTTCTTC
cdr3_aa: CASNLRTSGRPNEQFF
clone_size: NA
d_call: TRBD2
j_call: TRBJ2-1
v_call: TRBV2

cdr3_nt: TGTGCCAGCAGTCCAGGGATTAGCAAGCACAATGAGCAGTTCTTC
cdr3_aa: CASSPGISKHNEQFF
clone_size: NA
d_call: NA
j_call: TRBJ2-1
v_call: TRBV28

cdr3_nt: TGTGCCACCAGCAGAGCCCGAGGAGGCACAGATACGCAGTATTTT
cdr3_aa: CATSRARGGTDTQYF
clone_size: NA
d_call: NA
j_call: TRBJ2-3
v_call: TRBV15

cdr3_nt: TGTGCCAGTAGCTACGCCGGGACAGGGTTTTCACCCCTCCACTTT
cdr3_aa: CASSYAGTGFSPLHF
clone_size: few
d_call: TRBD1
j_call: TRBJ1-6
v_call: TRBV19

cdr3_nt: TGCAGCGTTGACAGGGGGACTAGGGTTGCAGATACGCAGTATTTT
cdr3_aa: CSVDRGTRVADTQYF
clone_size: NA
d_call: NA
j_call: TRBJ2-3
v_call: TRBV29-1

cdr3_nt: TGTGCCAGCAGCCCAACGACAGGGGCCGGGGCCAACGTCCTGACTTTC
cdr3_aa: CASSPTTGAGANVLTF
clone_size: NA
d_call: TRBD1
j_call: TRBJ2-6
v_call: TRBV7-3

cdr3_nt: TGTGCCAGCAGGCTTAAGAGCGGGACCCCCTACAATGAGCAGTTCTTC
cdr3_aa: CASRLKSGTPYNEQFF
clone_size: many
d_call: TRBD2
j_call: TRBJ2-1
v_call: TRBV2

cdr3_nt: TGTGCCAGCAGCTTAGCGGCGGCTAGCACAGATACGCAGTATTTT
cdr3_aa: CASSLAAASTDTQYF
clone_size: once
d_call: NA
j_call: TRBJ2-3
v_call: TRBV7-6

cdr3_nt: TGTGCCAGCAGTGGCGACAGGGTCGACCAGCCCCAGCATTTT
cdr3_aa: CASSGDRVDQPQHF
clone_size: NA
d_call: TRBD1
j_call: TRBJ1-5
v_call: TRBV2

cdr3_nt: TGTGCCACCAGTGATTTACAGAACACTGAAGCTTTCTTT
cdr3_aa: CATSDLQNTEAFF
clone_size: NA
d_call: NA
j_call: TRBJ1-1
v_call: TRBV24-1